This T cell receptor beta chain was captured by sequencing in a study of T cell responses to AZD1222 COVID-19 vaccine. Germline CDR1 is PRHDT and CDR2 is FYEKMQ (reference sequence). Trimming stripped 2 bases from V and 6 bases from J, with 21 bases between. This CDR3 has 17 amino acids. Sequencing used immunoSEQ multiplex PCR; TCRdb keeps in-frame clones, though not all of them. Among some 120,000 clones listed, roughly 93% were seen once. Sequenced material: peripheral blood, taken 28 days after the second AZD1222 dose. The chain carries TRBV13 and TRBJ2-3; maybe TRBD2 (7 bases). This clonotype originated in an adult who received the AZD1222 COVID-19 vaccine. CDR3 protein: CASSLSPGLGGIDTQYF. The CDR3 DNA reads TGTGCCAGCAGCTTAAGCCCCGGACTAGGGGGTATTGATACGCAGTATTTT.